The 17 T cell receptor beta chains below were found in one sample sequenced in a study of T cell changes during pregnancy in multiple sclerosis (dated by TCRdb to about 2019). Libraries were prepared through the immunoSEQ multiplex PCR assay. Held by TCRdb, this immuneACCESS table contains in-frame sequences only and omits some clones. Under half of the omission traces to an unresolved V gene where checked; the cause of the rest is unknown. The sample has tens of thousands of clones on record, about nine tenths of them singletons. 0.61% of the sample belongs to the ten largest clones. The material sequenced was CD4+ T cells from peripheral blood mononuclear cells, taken after pregnancy. All receptors derive from a female donor in good health, enrolled as a control in a pregnancy study.

The chain uses TRBV6-1 and TRBJ1-2, with D unresolved. There are 11 residues in the CDR3. In germline, CDR1 is MNHNS, CDR2 SASEGT. Trimming stripped 6 bases from V and 3 bases from J, with 5 bases between. The CDR3 DNA reads TGTGCCAGCAGCTTTGACTATGGCTACACCTTC. Translated, it gives CASSFDYGYTF.

The chain is built from TRBV6-5 and TRBJ2-5, with TRBD2 identical over 8 bases. CDR3 size: 14 residues. Germline-derived CDR1 and CDR2 are MNHEY and SVGAGI. V was clipped by 3 bases and J by 2 bases; unmatched bases: 2. Here the CDR3 reads CASSYASGQETQYF. The CDR3 DNA follows: TGTGCCAGCAGTTATGCTAGCGGGCAAGAGACCCAGTACTTC.

Here the CDR3 reads CASSLTSQGARYEQYF. DNA for the CDR3: TGTGCCAGCAGTCTAACCTCACAGGGGGCGCGATACGAGCAGTACTTC. J is TRBJ2-7 and V is TRBV27; TRBD1 matches 9 bases. J lost 4 bases, V lost 5 bases, and 12 bases had no gene match. The germline V gene encodes CDR1 MNHEY and CDR2 SMNVEV (reference sequence). The CDR3 sequence is 16 residues long.

Only a few counts were recorded for this clone. The chain has TRBV9 and TRBJ2-1; D is perhaps TRBD2 (5 bases). The CDR3 has 15 amino acids. Germline CDR1 and CDR2: SGDLS and YYNGEE. V was cut by 4 bases and J by 5 bases, with 16 bases left in between. CDR3 in amino acids: CASSPLTTLNNEQFF. The CDR3, as DNA: TGTGCCAGCAGCCCTCTGACTACACTCAACAATGAGCAGTTCTTC.

The V gene is TRBV28, the J gene TRBJ2-1; 10 bases are a match to TRBD2. The CDR3 extends over 15 amino acids. Trimming took 8 bases from V and 7 from J; bases not matched to a gene: 11. Germline CDR1 and CDR2: MDHEN and SYDVKM. CDR3 residues: CASATASGSSNEQFF. The CDR3 DNA sequence: TGTGCCAGCGCCACGGCTAGCGGGAGTAGTAATGAGCAGTTCTTC.

The chain has TRBV6-1 and TRBJ2-7, with D unresolved. The CDR3 loop spans 12 amino acids. Germline V gives CDR1 MNHNS, CDR2 SASEGT. V was pared by 4 bases and J by 2 bases, with 6 bases between. The CDR3 protein is CASSVQAYEQYF. As DNA, the CDR3 is TGTGCCAGCAGTGTGCAGGCCTACGAGCAGTACTTC.

This rearrangement joins TRBV5-1 to TRBJ2-5, with 10 bases lining up with TRBD1. This CDR3 contains 15 residues. V trimming: 6 bases; J trimming: 2 bases; junction bases outside the gene matches: 7. Germline V gene lookup returns CDR1 SGHRS and CDR2 YFSETQ. The CDR3 DNA reads TGCGCCAGCACCTCGACAGGGGGCCCACAAGAGACCCAGTACTTC. This encodes CASTSTGGPQETQYF.

CDR3 in amino acids: CASSPRPRGGLNTGELFF. In DNA, the CDR3 is TGCGCCAGCAGCCCCCGCCCGAGGGGGGGGCTGAACACCGGGGAGCTGTTTTTT. The chain employs TRBV4-1 and TRBJ2-2, with a tentative D call TRBD2 (7 bases). This CDR3 is 18 amino acids long. Per the germline V gene, CDR1 is MGHRA and CDR2 is YSYEKL. Between the trimmed V and J ends, which lost 4 bases and 1 base, there was a span of 19 bases.

The chain couples TRBV5-1 to TRBJ2-2; 8 positions agree with TRBD2. Unmatched junction bases numbered 12, after V lost 5 bases and J lost 0 bases. The CDR3 covers 18 residues. Germline CDR1 and CDR2: SGHRS and YFSETQ. The CDR3 DNA is TGCGCCAGCAGTCCCTTCGATCGGGGGGGAACGAACACCGGGGAGCTGTTTTTT. Translating it yields CASSPFDRGGTNTGELFF.

This clone is a singleton in its sample. The CDR3 spells CASSAVTSVTGELFF. The CDR3 DNA reads TGTGCCAGCAGCGCCGTTACTAGCGTCACCGGGGAGCTGTTTTTT. The V gene is TRBV9, the J gene TRBJ2-2; 7 bases match TRBD2. Per germline, CDR1 SGDLS and CDR2 YYNGEE. The CDR3 totals 15 residues. With V trimmed by 3 bases and J by 4 bases, 6 bases remained unmatched.

The table lists this clone with a count of one. The chain combines TRBV4-1 with TRBJ2-5, with a possible D match to TRBD2 (5 bases). Between the trimmed V and J ends, which lost 1 base and 7 bases, there was a span of 16 bases. CDR1 is MGHRA and CDR2 is YSYEKL in the germline V gene. CDR3 length: 15 residues. The chain's CDR3 is CASSQVFEGRRTQYF. The CDR3 bases are TGCGCCAGCAGCCAAGTTTTCGAGGGTAGGCGGACCCAGTACTTC.

The chain is built from TRBV15 and TRBJ1-4; 8 bases match TRBD1. J gave up 7 bases and V 1 base, and 11 bases lay outside the gene matches. CDR3 size: 17 residues. The germline V gene has CDR1 LNHNV and CDR2 YYDKDF (reference sequence). In nucleotides, the CDR3 is TGTGCCACCAGCAGAGCTCCGGGACAGGAGGATAGTGAAAAACTGTTTTTT. Protein: CATSRAPGQEDSEKLFF.

The rearrangement joins TRBV10-3 to TRBJ2-7; perhaps TRBD1 as D (5 bases). The CDR3 totals 14 residues. The germline V and J ends were trimmed by 6 bases and 3 bases, with 15 bases remaining between them. Germline V gives CDR1 ENHRY, CDR2 SYGVKD. CDR3 bases: TGTGCCATCAGGGAACAGGACCAATTCTACGAGCAGTACTTC. It specifies CAIREQDQFYEQYF.

The V gene is TRBV18, the J gene TRBJ2-1; 14 nucleotides agree with TRBD2. V gave up 2 bases and J gave up 15 bases; unmatched junction bases: 6. The CDR3 contains 14 residues. The germline V gene encodes CDR1 KGHSH and CDR2 LQKENI. CDR3 sequence (DNA): TGTGCCAGCTCACCAGGACTAGCGGGAGGTCGGACGTTCTTC. The encoded protein is CASSPGLAGGRTFF.

The J gene is TRBJ2-7, the V gene TRBV7-9, with a weak D call TRBD2 (7 bases). The CDR3 covers 16 residues. Looked up from germline, CDR1 is SEHNR and CDR2 is FQNEAQ (reference sequence). Trimming removed 7 bases at V and 6 bases at J, with 25 bases between. In nucleotides, the CDR3 is TGTGCCAGCACTCGGGGGGCGGTTAACGGTGGAATCGAGCAGTACTTC. It yields the protein CASTRGAVNGGIEQYF.

Of note for this clone: The junction shows a germline mismatch at one end, possibly a read error. V gene TRBV7-7 combines with J gene TRBJ2-2; D not resolved. This CDR3 region has 15 residues. CDR1 and CDR2 from the germline V gene are SSHAT and FNYEAQ (reference sequence). The CDR3 bases are TGTGCTAGCAGCTTAAATTCCCAGATTCCGGGGGAGCTGTTTTTT. Amino acids: CASSLNSQIPGELFF.

This chain links TRBV13 with TRBJ2-7; 10 positions match TRBD1. V was pared by 5 bases and J by 6 bases, with 10 bases of the junction left unmatched. Germline assignment: CDR1 PRHDT and CDR2 FYEKMQ (reference sequence). The CDR3 covers 15 residues. CDR3 loop: CASSARQGALGEQYF. The CDR3 nucleotides read TGTGCCAGCAGCGCCCGACAGGGGGCTTTGGGCGAGCAGTACTTC.